This record looks at one T cell receptor beta chain sequence and its context. Time point noted: newly diagnosed GD, antithyroid drugs for less than 3 months. PBMCs provided the RNA from which the TCR library was made. The data were obtained in a study of regulatory T cells in long-lasting Graves disease. Through Arm-PCR of CDR3 regions and iRepertoire HTBI primers, TCR beta libraries were built. MiXCR was run by TCRdb on the multiplex PCR reads, yielding one entry per CDR3 protein. The table shows some 400,000 distinct CDR3 sequences, with more than 12% occurring only once. Germline-derived CDR1 and CDR2 are SQVTM and ANQGSEA. The CDR3 length is 14 residues. V lost 5 bases and J lost 4; bases outside the gene matches: 6. This sample was shared with a second study, whose subject was T cells in Graves' hyperthyroidism and ophthalmopathy.

V and J are TRBV29-1 and TRBJ1-1; 11 nucleotides align to TRBD1. Here the sequenced sample was peripheral blood mononuclear cells (PBMCs), taken at new diagnosis, from a patient treated with antithyroid drugs. The receptor's source is a woman aged 25 to 39 with Graves disease. In nucleotides, the CDR3 is TGCAGCGTTCGTGTCGGGACAGGGGGCACTGAAGCTTTCTTT. This codes for CSVRVGTGGTEAFF. Supplemented by reference TRBV29-1 and TRBJ1-1, the full variable domain reads SAVISQKPSRDICQRGTSLTIQCQVDSQVTMMFWYRQQPGQSLTLIATANQGSEATYESGFVIDKFPISRPNLTFSTLTVSNMSPEDSSIYLCSVRVGTGGTEAFFGQGTRLTVV.